Listed below are T cell receptor beta chains from one sample, sequenced in a study of T cell changes during pregnancy in multiple sclerosis. Method: immunoSEQ multiplex PCR; TCRdb's copy keeps in-frame clones and lacks some. Of approximately 40,000 clones listed, 93% are singletons. The source material was CD8+ T cells from peripheral blood mononuclear cells, sampled in the third trimester of pregnancy. The receptors shown here come from a female donor with multiple sclerosis, enrolled in a pregnancy study. Each CDR3 is given with its conserved first and last residue. A D gene is named only where the DNA matches it firmly. Clone sizes are given selectively: once, few, many, or a class where the clone is expanded.

J gene: TRBJ1-1
clone size: NA
V gene: TRBV6-5
D gene: NA
CDR3 DNA: TGTGCCAGCGCGAGGGGGGGTACTGAAGCTTTCTTT
CDR3 protein: CASARGGTEAFF

J gene: TRBJ2-7
clone size: NA
V gene: TRBV28
D gene: TRBD2
CDR3 DNA: TGTGCCAGCAGCCGGACTAGCGGGGGTAGCGAGCAGTACTTC
CDR3 protein: CASSRTSGGSEQYF

J gene: TRBJ1-4
clone size: NA
V gene: TRBV4-1
D gene: NA
CDR3 DNA: TGCGCCAGCAGCCAGGAGACAGGCGCAACTAATGAAAAACTGTTTTTT
CDR3 protein: CASSQETGATNEKLFF

J gene: TRBJ2-5
clone size: once
V gene: TRBV5-1
D gene: NA
CDR3 DNA: TGCGCCAGCAGCCACGGTCAGGTGGAGACCCAGTACTTC
CDR3 protein: CASSHGQVETQYF

J gene: TRBJ1-1
clone size: NA
V gene: TRBV6-1
D gene: NA
CDR3 DNA: TGTGCCAGCAGTGAACTTACAGGCCTCATGAACACTGAAGCTTTCTTT
CDR3 protein: CASSELTGLMNTEAFF

J gene: TRBJ2-3
clone size: NA
V gene: TRBV6-1
D gene: TRBD2
CDR3 DNA: TGTGCCAGCAGTGAGGAAGCGGGGGGCGGCACAGATACGCAGTATTTT
CDR3 protein: CASSEEAGGGTDTQYF

J gene: TRBJ2-1
clone size: NA
V gene: TRBV7-9
D gene: TRBD2
CDR3 DNA: TGTGCCAGCAGCTTATGGGCGGGGGGGCTGATTGAGCAGTTCTTC
CDR3 protein: CASSLWAGGLIEQFF

J gene: TRBJ2-1
clone size: NA
V gene: TRBV14
D gene: NA
CDR3 DNA: TGTGCCAGCAGCCAAGCGTTTCGCCTCAGCTCCTACAATGAGCAGTTCTTC
CDR3 protein: CASSQAFRLSSYNEQFF

J gene: TRBJ2-7
clone size: NA
V gene: TRBV27
D gene: TRBD1
CDR3 DNA: TGTGCCAGCAGTTTTCTGGACAGGGCCTACGAGCAGTACTTC
CDR3 protein: CASSFLDRAYEQYF

J gene: TRBJ2-1
clone size: NA
V gene: TRBV6-6
D gene: TRBD2
CDR3 DNA: TGTGCCAGCAGTGGTATAGCGGGGGGGCCGAGTAATGAGCAGTTCTTC
CDR3 protein: CASSGIAGGPSNEQFF

J gene: TRBJ2-7
clone size: NA
V gene: TRBV19
D gene: NA
CDR3 DNA: TGTGCCAGTAGTATTACGGGGTTGTTCCACGAGCAGTACTTC
CDR3 protein: CASSITGLFHEQYF

J gene: TRBJ1-3
clone size: NA
V gene: TRBV19
D gene: NA
CDR3 DNA: TGTGCCAGTAGTATAATCGGGGGCTCTGGAAACACCATATATTTT
CDR3 protein: CASSIIGGSGNTIYF